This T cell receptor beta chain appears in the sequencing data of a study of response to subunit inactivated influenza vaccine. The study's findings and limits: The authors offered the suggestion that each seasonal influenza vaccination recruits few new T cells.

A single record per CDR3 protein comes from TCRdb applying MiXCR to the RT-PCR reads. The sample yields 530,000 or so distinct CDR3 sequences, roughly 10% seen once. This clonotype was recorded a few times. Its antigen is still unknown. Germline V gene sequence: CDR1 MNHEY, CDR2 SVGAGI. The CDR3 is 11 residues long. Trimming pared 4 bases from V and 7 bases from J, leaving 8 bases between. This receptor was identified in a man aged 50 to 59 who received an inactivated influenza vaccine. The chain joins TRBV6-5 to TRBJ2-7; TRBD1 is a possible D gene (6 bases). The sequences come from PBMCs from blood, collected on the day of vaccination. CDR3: CASSFGQEQYF. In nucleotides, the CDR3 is TGTGCCAGCAGTTTCGGACAGGAGCAGTACTTC.